This T cell receptor beta chain was documented in a study of neurological immune-mediated disorders. This clonotype was detected ten times or more. The authors obtained over 160 million TCR-beta sequences from 15-18 subjects per sequencing run. TCRdb recomputed calls from the 5' RACE reads with MiXCR, one row per CDR3 protein. This repertoire shows 65,000 to 85,000 distinct CDR3 sequences, roughly 3.1% found once; its top ten account for around 5.2%. CDR3 length: 13 residues. The ends were cut back, 5 bases at V and 1 base at J, with 8 bases in the middle. CDR1 is MNHEY, CDR2 SMNVEV, per germline (reference sequence).

Sequencing was carried out using PBMCs. The rearrangement joins TRBV27 to TRBJ1-1; no firm D call. The clonotype comes from a woman aged 50 to 60 with multiple sclerosis. CDR3 sequence: CASSKNGNTEAFF. Written as DNA, the CDR3 is TGTGCCAGCAGTAAAAATGGGAACACTGAAGCTTTCTTT.